This is a list of T cell receptor beta chains from one sample in a study of human T cells and chemical hapten exposure. A single record per CDR3 protein comes from TCRdb applying MiXCR to the RACE reads. Found here are roughly 100,000 distinct CDR3 sequences, roughly a tenth of them singletons; the top ten hold approximately 2.2%. The sample here was whole blood, taken in connection with sensitization to the hapten diphenylcyclopropenone (DPC). The receptors stem from a woman aged 40 to 49 with alopecia areata. Some clones in this sample may be carry-over from other donors' samples. Both conserved end residues are part of each CDR3. The D gene is left open where the match is weak. Some rows mark clone size as missing; the rest say once, few, many or name a class of expanded clone.

j_call d_call clone_size v_call cdr3_nt cdr3_aa
TRBJ2-1 . many TRBV5-8 TGTGCCAGCAGCTTGGTTCACGCCAAGGGCCTTAATGAGCAGTTCTTC CASSLVHAKGLNEQFF
TRBJ1-1 . . TRBV6-2/TRBV6-3 TGTGCCAGCAACCAAGATCCGGGCGCGGCTGAAGCTTTCTTT CASNQDPGAAEAFF
TRBJ2-7 TRBD2 many TRBV29-1 TGCAGCGTTGACAGCGGGAAAGCCTACGAGCAGTACTTC CSVDSGKAYEQYF
TRBJ1-1 TRBD1 . TRBV2 TGTGCCAGCGTAGGACAGGGCGCTGAAGCTTTCTTT CASVGQGAEAFF
TRBJ2-3 . few TRBV12-3/TRBV12-4 TGTGCCAGCAGTTTTGGGCCAGATACGCAGTATTTT CASSFGPDTQYF
TRBJ2-6 . many TRBV7-3 TGTGCCAGCAGCCCTCATGCCTCTGGGGCCAACGTCCTGACTTTC CASSPHASGANVLTF
TRBJ2-5 TRBD2 many TRBV3-1 TGTGCCAGCAGCCAACGGACTAGCGACAAAGAGACCCAGTACTTC CASSQRTSDKETQYF
TRBJ2-1 . few TRBV5-6 TGTGCCAGCAGCTTGGGACAGAAGTTGGGGTACAATGAGCAGTTCTTC CASSLGQKLGYNEQFF
TRBJ1-5 . . TRBV20-1 TGCAGTGCTAGAGTTCGTCCTGGCGTGAGCAATCAGCCCCAGCATTTT CSARVRPGVSNQPQHF
TRBJ2-7 . . TRBV4-1 TGCGCCAGCAGCCAAGATCAGGCAGGTATCCCCTACGAGCAGTACTTC CASSQDQAGIPYEQYF
TRBJ2-1 TRBD2 many TRBV6-4 TGTGCCAGCAGTGACTCGACTAGCGGGAGCAATGAGCAGTTCTTC CASSDSTSGSNEQFF
TRBJ2-7 TRBD2 many TRBV11-1 TGTGCCAGCAGCCTCGGACTAGCGGGAGGCCACTACGAGCAGTACTTC CASSLGLAGGHYEQYF
TRBJ2-3 TRBD2 many TRBV27 TGTGCCAGCAGTTTGTTTAGCGGGGGCACAGATACGCAGTATTTT CASSLFSGGTDTQYF
TRBJ1-3 . few TRBV20-1 TGCAGTGCTAGAGATCCAAGGCAGGTCCTGGGTGGAAACACCATATATTTT CSARDPRQVLGGNTIYF
TRBJ1-1 . many TRBV18 TGTGCCAGCTCACCACCGTGGGACACTGAAGCTTTCTTT CASSPPWDTEAFF
TRBJ1-1 . many TRBV10-2 TGCGCCAGCAGTGAGTCGTTTCGGGGGAATACTGAAGCTTTCTTT CASSESFRGNTEAFF
TRBJ2-7 TRBD1 few TRBV5-6 TGTGCCAGCAGCTCGCTGTCGAGGACAGGGTCTGGCGAGCAGTACTTC CASSSLSRTGSGEQYF
TRBJ2-1 TRBD2 few TRBV7-9 TGTGCCAGCAGCTTAGCAGCGGGGGCCCACAATGAGCAGTTCTTC CASSLAAGAHNEQFF
TRBJ1-1 TRBD1 few TRBV6-5 TGTGCCAGCAGTGCCACAGGGGCCACTGAAGCTTTCTTT CASSATGATEAFF
TRBJ2-1 . few TRBV29-1 TGCAGCGTTGAAGGCTCCGGGGCCCTCTCCTACAATGAGCAGTTCTTC CSVEGSGALSYNEQFF
TRBJ1-4 TRBD1 few TRBV3-1 TGTGCCAGCAGGCAAACAGGGGAAACTAATGAAAAACTGTTTTTT CASRQTGETNEKLFF
TRBJ2-6 TRBD1 . TRBV5-5 TGTGCCAGCAGCTTGCTCCCGACAGGGGGGTCCTCTGGGGCCAACGTCCTGACTTTC CASSLLPTGGSSGANVLTF
TRBJ2-7 . many TRBV27 TGTGCCAGCGGATATACAGGGAGATACTACGAGCAGTACTTC CASGYTGRYYEQYF
TRBJ1-2 . few TRBV6-5 TGTGCCAGCAGTTACGCGCCCAGCCCTAACTATGGCTACACCTTC CASSYAPSPNYGYTF
TRBJ2-6 . many TRBV27 TGTGCCAGCAGTCCGTATGACCCTGGGGCCAACGTCCTGACTTTC CASSPYDPGANVLTF
TRBJ2-7 TRBD2 many TRBV20-1 TGCAGTGCTAGAGACGTCTTCACTAGCGCTAGCTCCTACGAGCAGTACTTC CSARDVFTSASSYEQYF
TRBJ1-1 . many TRBV5-6 TGTGCCAGCAGCTTATCCCCTAACACTGAAGCTTTCTTT CASSLSPNTEAFF
TRBJ1-2 TRBD1 . TRBV30 TGTGCCTGGAGCCCCGGGACAGGGGGCCATGGCTACACCTTC CAWSPGTGGHGYTF
TRBJ2-3 . many TRBV12-3/TRBV12-4 TGTGCCAGCAGTTTATTGACGCCAGATACGCAGTATTTT CASSLLTPDTQYF
TRBJ2-1 TRBD2 . TRBV5-4 TGTGCCAGCAGCCCCGAAGCGGGAGTGATGGAGCAGTTCTTC CASSPEAGVMEQFF
TRBJ2-7 TRBD1 . TRBV28 TGTGCCAGCACTCCGGCCGGGACAGGGTTCTCGTACGAGCAGTACTTC CASTPAGTGFSYEQYF
TRBJ2-7 . many TRBV19 TGTGCCAGTAGCTCCGGCGAGGGATTACCCTCGACTGGGCAGTACTTC CASSSGEGLPSTGQYF
TRBJ2-7 . many TRBV27 TGTGCCAGCAGTTTACACGAGCAGTACTTC CASSLHEQYF
TRBJ2-7 . many TRBV28 TGTGCCATTCGTCGAGGGGAGCAGTACTTC CAIRRGEQYF
TRBJ2-1 TRBD1 many TRBV13 TGTGCCAGCAGCCGCCCCCGACAGGGGCCCTACAATGAGCAGTTCTTC CASSRPRQGPYNEQFF
TRBJ2-5 TRBD2 . TRBV18 TGTGCCAGCTCCCTCTACGCCCCGGGACTAGCGGGAGCGGGGGAGACCCAGTACTTC CASSLYAPGLAGAGETQYF
TRBJ2-2 . few TRBV20-1 TGCAGTGCTATTGCCCAGACGAACACCGGGGAGCTGTTTTTT CSAIAQTNTGELFF
TRBJ2-4 . many TRBV18 TGTGCCAGCTCATCCGGGGGAACGGACATTCAGTACTTC CASSSGGTDIQYF
TRBJ2-1 TRBD2 . TRBV24-1 TGTGCCGTAGGAAGGACTAGCGGCCCCAATGAGCAGTTCTTC CAVGRTSGPNEQFF
TRBJ2-3 TRBD2 few TRBV9 TGTGCCAGCAGCGTAGGGGACCTAGCGGTCACAGATACGCAGTATTTT CASSVGDLAVTDTQYF
TRBJ2-1 TRBD2 many TRBV6-6 TGTGCCAGCAGCCTACTAGCGGACAATGAGCAGTTCTTC CASSLLADNEQFF
TRBJ2-5 . many TRBV7-9 TGTGCCAGCAGTCGCGGAGGTCAGGAGACCCAGTACTTC CASSRGGQETQYF
TRBJ1-1 . many TRBV10-3 TGTGCCATCCTAACTAACCAAAACACTGAAGCTTTCTTT CAILTNQNTEAFF
TRBJ2-3 TRBD2 many TRBV7-2 TGTGCCAGCAGCTTAGTAGCGGGAGGGCCGGGCACAGATACGCAGTATTTT CASSLVAGGPGTDTQYF
TRBJ1-1 . . TRBV15 TGTGCCACCAGCACAGGGCCAGGGAACACTGAAGCTTTCTTT CATSTGPGNTEAFF
TRBJ2-7 TRBD2 . TRBV7-2 TGTGCCAGCAGCCCAGGACGAGCGGGAGCGAACGAGCAGTACTTC CASSPGRAGANEQYF
TRBJ1-5 . few TRBV6-5 TGTGCCAGCAGTGCCACTCGATCCGGACGGCGACAGAATCAGCCCCAGCATTTT CASSATRSGRRQNQPQHF
TRBJ2-3 . many TRBV19 TGTGCCAGTAGGACAGGCACAGATACGCAGTATTTT CASRTGTDTQYF
TRBJ2-3 . few TRBV4-1 TGCGCCAGCAGCCAAGTTACCACCACAGATACGCAGTATTTT CASSQVTTTDTQYF
TRBJ2-6 TRBD1 many TRBV20-1 TGCAGTGCAACCGGGACAGGGGTCTCTGGGGCCAACGTCCTGACTTTC CSATGTGVSGANVLTF
TRBJ2-7 . few TRBV29-1 TGCAGCGTTCTACTAACAGGGGAGCAGTACTTC CSVLLTGEQYF
TRBJ2-5 TRBD1 many TRBV7-9 TGTGCCAGCAGCTTCGGACAGGGCGGAGAGACCCAGTACTTC CASSFGQGGETQYF
TRBJ2-7 . many TRBV6-2/TRBV6-3 TGTGCCAGCAGTTACCGCCGAGGAGGCTACGAGCAGTACTTC CASSYRRGGYEQYF
TRBJ2-1 TRBD2 . TRBV10-3 TGTGCCATCAGTGAGTCCGGGACTACCTACAATGAGCAGTTCTTC CAISESGTTYNEQFF
TRBJ1-2 . . TRBV3-1 TGTGCCAGCAGCCAAGGTGTGGAGGTTCGGAACTATGGCTACACCTTC CASSQGVEVRNYGYTF
TRBJ1-6 TRBD1 . TRBV6-5 TGTGCCAGCAGTGACAGGGCATCACCCCTCCACTTT CASSDRASPLHF
TRBJ1-2 . . TRBV20-1 TGCAGGCCGGTAGGGGGGAGGGCATATGGCTACACCTTC CRPVGGRAYGYTF
TRBJ1-1 TRBD1 . TRBV29-1 TGCAGCGTTGGAGGACAGGGGAGCACTGAAGCTTTCTTT CSVGGQGSTEAFF
TRBJ1-5 . many TRBV2 TGTGCCAGCAGCGGGACAACTAGCAATCAGCCCCAGCATTTT CASSGTTSNQPQHF